The entry that follows covers one T cell receptor beta chain sequence. As handled by the study authors: Estimation of nucleated cell counts was performed using reference gene primer amplification. Here immunoSEQ multiplex PCR was the method, and the copy in TCRdb shows in-frame clones only, minus some. V, J and clone size were drawn from that table, and D and trimming were deduced from the DNA. The sample includes approximately 460,000 clones, roughly nine tenths of them seen just once. Patients in Seattle were enrolled during active infection, then followed longitudinally. The data belong to a study of blood T cell repertoires in COVID-19. Study-wide context: COVID-19 samples from acute and convalescent phases originated in the United States, Italy and Spain. PBMCs, B-cell-depleted T cells, or T cells were the source of the cDNA or gDNA that made up the material.

The CDR3 has 13 residues. Germline V gene data show CDR1 as MNHEY and CDR2 as SVGAGI. V was cut by 11 bases and J by 1 base, with 12 bases left in between. The clonotype originates from a man aged 18-30 years with COVID-19, enrolled during active disease. This chain joins TRBV6-5 and TRBJ2-1; a weak D match, TRBD2 (5 bases). The specimen was peripheral blood. The CDR3 DNA sequence: TGTGCCTGTCTCCGGGGATCCTACAATGAGCAGTTCTTC. Translated, it gives CACLRGSYNEQFF.